This T cell receptor beta chain was captured in a study of blood T cell repertoires in COVID-19. Overall study: PBMCs, B-cell-depleted T cells, or T cells were the source of the cDNA or gDNA that made up the material.

Sequencing was performed with immunoSEQ multiplex PCR; in TCRdb, only in-frame clones are kept and a portion is missing. The table lists nearly 90,000 clones, more than 70% of them singletons. The TCR comes from a man aged 55 to 70 with acute or convalescent COVID-19. The sequenced sample was peripheral blood.

The CDR3 sequence: CAWSVYTGDFTNYNSPLHF. The DNA for the CDR3 is TGTGCCTGGAGTGTTTATACAGGAGATTTTACCAACTATAATTCACCCCTCCACTTT. This chain joins TRBV30 and TRBJ1-6; D may be TRBD1 (5 bases). This CDR3 has 19 amino acids. Between the trimmed V and J ends, which lost 0 bases and 3 bases, there was a span of 21 bases. CDR1 and CDR2 (germline): GTSNPN, SVGIG (reference sequence). The full variable domain, in which reference TRBV30 and TRBJ1-6 provide the parts outside the CDR3, is SQTIHQWPATLVQPVGSPLSLECTVEGTSNPNLYWYRQAAGRGLQLLFYSVGIGQISSEVPQNLSASRPQDRQFILSSKKLLLSDSGFYLCAWSVYTGDFTNYNSPLHFGNGTRLTVT.